A single T cell receptor (beta chain) is shown here with its context. Its antigen remains unknown. Expressed TCRB transcripts were sequenced because the entire RNA isolate underwent reverse transcription. Using immunoSEQ multiplex PCR, the repertoire was profiled, and TCRdb retains in-frame clones only, with some absent. Found here are under 450,000 clones, roughly 13% of them singletons; the top ten hold approximately 0.038%. This entry belongs to a study of beta chain features in type 1 diabetes. On the study more broadly: No age, gender or cell yield differences were seen between patients and healthy donors.

The ends lost 1 base at V and 0 bases at J; junction bases unmatched: 4. This CDR3 comprises 17 residues. CDR1 is SGHVS and CDR2 is FNYEAQ in the germline V gene. Study results and caveats: Type 1 diabetes patients had moderately but significantly shorter TCRB CDR3s in all four CD4+ subsets.

The chain links TRBV7-6 to TRBJ2-3; 10 positions match TRBD2. The sequencing input was naive CD4+ T cells from blood. This receptor was taken from a man aged 30-40 years in good health. The CDR3 DNA is TGTGCCAGCAGCTTAGAACATAGCGGGAGGAGCACAGATACGCAGTATTTT. Translated, it gives CASSLEHSGRSTDTQYF.